This TCR beta chain derives from a study of radiotherapy plus CTLA-4 blockade in lung cancer. This clone was observed a single time. Germline V gives CDR1 SQVTM, CDR2 ANQGSEA. The CDR3 is made up of 14 amino acids. V shed 7 bases and J 9 bases; nucleotides not matched to a gene: 14. TCRdb's table, derived via immunoSEQ multiplex PCR, lists solely in-frame clones and lacks some. The sample has about 120,000 clones; just under 80% are singletons. Sequences were derived from peripheral blood, sampled from a patient treated with radiotherapy plus ipilimumab. The chain carries TRBV29-1 and TRBJ2-1; 8 bases fit TRBD1. This clonotype was sampled from a human donor with non-small cell lung cancer who had a partial response to radiotherapy plus ipilimumab. The CDR3 DNA follows: TGCAGCGGCGTATGGGGACAGGACTTAGGTGAGCAGTTCTTC. This codes for CSGVWGQDLGEQFF.